This T cell receptor beta chain came from a study of vaccination and CD4 T cells after COVID-19. The treatment denotes: approximately nine-day PBMC culture with coronavirus spike peptide pools or control peptides (ViraFEST assay). Concerning this clonotype: The target antigen is unknown.

Oncomine TCR Beta short-read sequencing was applied to DNA from cultured CD4+ T cells. One entry per CDR3 protein results from TCRdb running MiXCR on the PCR reads. The sample gives about 16,000 distinct CDR3 sequences, over 45% of which show up once; about 11% is in the top ten. Germline assignment: CDR1 SEHNR and CDR2 FQNEAQ (reference sequence). The V gene end was trimmed by 2 bases and the J gene end by 4 bases; junction bases not matched to a gene: 9. This CDR3 is 16 amino acids long. The receptor comes from a human donor who had recovered from COVID-19. The sequenced sample was CD4+ T cells from blood, cultured in vitro. V and J are TRBV7-9 and TRBJ2-5; 8 positions agree with TRBD2. This CDR3 is CASSLSFGGAVETQYF. The DNA of the CDR3 is TGTGCCAGCAGCTTAAGTTTCGGGGGGGCCGTAGAGACCCAGTACTTC.